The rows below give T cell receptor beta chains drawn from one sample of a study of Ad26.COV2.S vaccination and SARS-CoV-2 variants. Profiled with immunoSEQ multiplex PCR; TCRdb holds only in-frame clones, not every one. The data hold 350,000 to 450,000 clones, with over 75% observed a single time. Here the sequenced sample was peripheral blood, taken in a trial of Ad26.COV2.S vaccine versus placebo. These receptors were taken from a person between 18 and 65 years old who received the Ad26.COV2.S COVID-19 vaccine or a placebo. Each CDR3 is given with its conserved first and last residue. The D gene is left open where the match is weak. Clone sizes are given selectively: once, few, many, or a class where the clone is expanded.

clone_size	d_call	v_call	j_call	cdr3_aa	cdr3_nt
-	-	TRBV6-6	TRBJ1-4	CASSLPSGGATNEKLFF	TGTGCCAGCAGTCTTCCTAGCGGGGGGGCAACTAATGAAAAACTGTTTTTT
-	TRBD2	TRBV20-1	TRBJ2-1	CSASRSSSGGDNEQFF	TGCAGTGCTAGTCGGAGCTCTAGCGGGGGGGACAATGAGCAGTTCTTC
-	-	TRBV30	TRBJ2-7	CAWTGTRSSYEQYF	TGTGCCTGGACGGGGACCCGGAGCTCCTACGAGCAGTACTTC
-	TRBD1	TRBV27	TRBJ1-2	CASSRDRENGYTF	TGTGCCAGCAGCCGGGACAGGGAGAATGGCTACACCTTC
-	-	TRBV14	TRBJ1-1	CASSHTSGWDTEAFF	TGTGCCAGCAGCCACACCTCGGGGTGGGACACTGAAGCTTTCTTT
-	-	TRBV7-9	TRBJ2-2	CASSFITGELFF	TGTGCCAGCAGCTTTATCACCGGGGAGCTGTTTTTT
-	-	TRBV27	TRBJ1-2	CASSLGRGYGYTF	TGTGCCAGCAGTTTAGGGCGGGGCTATGGCTACACCTTC
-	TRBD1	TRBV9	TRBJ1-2	CASSVEGGTAYGYTF	TGTGCCAGCAGCGTAGAGGGCGGGACAGCCTATGGCTACACCTTC
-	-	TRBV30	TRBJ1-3	CACQQISGNTIYF	TGTGCCTGTCAGCAAATCTCTGGAAACACCATATATTTT
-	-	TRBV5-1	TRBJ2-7	CASSLGAGGTAYEQYF	TGCGCCAGCAGCTTGGGAGCAGGGGGGACAGCCTACGAGCAGTACTTC
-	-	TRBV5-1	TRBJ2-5	CASSRKETQYF	TGCGCCAGCAGTCGCAAAGAGACCCAGTACTTC
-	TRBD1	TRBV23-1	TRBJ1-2	CASSQGQGDYGYTF	TGCGCCAGCAGTCAAGGGCAGGGGGACTATGGCTACACCTTC
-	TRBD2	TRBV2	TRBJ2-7	CASSVPGGEQYF	TGTGCCAGCAGTGTACCGGGGGGCGAGCAGTACTTC
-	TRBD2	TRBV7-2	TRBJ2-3	CASSLGLAGDTQYF	TGTGCCAGCAGCTTAGGACTAGCAGGTGATACGCAGTATTTT
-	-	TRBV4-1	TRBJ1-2	CASSHPLKTYGYTF	TGCGCCAGCAGCCACCCCTTAAAGACCTATGGCTACACCTTC
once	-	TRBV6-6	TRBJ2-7	CASSYEGLAYEQYF	TGTGCCAGCAGTTACGAGGGTTTGGCCTACGAGCAGTACTTC
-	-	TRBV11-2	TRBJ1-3	CASSLGGQLSGNTIYF	TGTGCCAGCAGCTTGGGGGGGCAATTGTCTGGAAACACCATATATTTT
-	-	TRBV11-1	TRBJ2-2	CASSFLEGSGELFF	TGTGCCAGCAGCTTTTTGGAAGGCTCCGGGGAGCTGTTTTTT
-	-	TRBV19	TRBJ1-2	CASNTEADKYGYTF	TGTGCCAGTAATACCGAAGCAGACAAGTATGGCTACACCTTC
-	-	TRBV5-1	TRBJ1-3	CASSLSGLGNTIYF	TGCGCCAGCAGCTTGTCAGGGCTTGGAAACACCATATATTTT
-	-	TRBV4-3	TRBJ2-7	CASSQDEGLFYEQYF	TGCGCCAGCAGCCAAGATGAGGGACTTTTCTACGAGCAGTACTTC
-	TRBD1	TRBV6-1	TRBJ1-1	CASSEGQRNTEAFF	TGTGCCAGCAGTGAGGGACAGAGGAACACTGAAGCTTTCTTT